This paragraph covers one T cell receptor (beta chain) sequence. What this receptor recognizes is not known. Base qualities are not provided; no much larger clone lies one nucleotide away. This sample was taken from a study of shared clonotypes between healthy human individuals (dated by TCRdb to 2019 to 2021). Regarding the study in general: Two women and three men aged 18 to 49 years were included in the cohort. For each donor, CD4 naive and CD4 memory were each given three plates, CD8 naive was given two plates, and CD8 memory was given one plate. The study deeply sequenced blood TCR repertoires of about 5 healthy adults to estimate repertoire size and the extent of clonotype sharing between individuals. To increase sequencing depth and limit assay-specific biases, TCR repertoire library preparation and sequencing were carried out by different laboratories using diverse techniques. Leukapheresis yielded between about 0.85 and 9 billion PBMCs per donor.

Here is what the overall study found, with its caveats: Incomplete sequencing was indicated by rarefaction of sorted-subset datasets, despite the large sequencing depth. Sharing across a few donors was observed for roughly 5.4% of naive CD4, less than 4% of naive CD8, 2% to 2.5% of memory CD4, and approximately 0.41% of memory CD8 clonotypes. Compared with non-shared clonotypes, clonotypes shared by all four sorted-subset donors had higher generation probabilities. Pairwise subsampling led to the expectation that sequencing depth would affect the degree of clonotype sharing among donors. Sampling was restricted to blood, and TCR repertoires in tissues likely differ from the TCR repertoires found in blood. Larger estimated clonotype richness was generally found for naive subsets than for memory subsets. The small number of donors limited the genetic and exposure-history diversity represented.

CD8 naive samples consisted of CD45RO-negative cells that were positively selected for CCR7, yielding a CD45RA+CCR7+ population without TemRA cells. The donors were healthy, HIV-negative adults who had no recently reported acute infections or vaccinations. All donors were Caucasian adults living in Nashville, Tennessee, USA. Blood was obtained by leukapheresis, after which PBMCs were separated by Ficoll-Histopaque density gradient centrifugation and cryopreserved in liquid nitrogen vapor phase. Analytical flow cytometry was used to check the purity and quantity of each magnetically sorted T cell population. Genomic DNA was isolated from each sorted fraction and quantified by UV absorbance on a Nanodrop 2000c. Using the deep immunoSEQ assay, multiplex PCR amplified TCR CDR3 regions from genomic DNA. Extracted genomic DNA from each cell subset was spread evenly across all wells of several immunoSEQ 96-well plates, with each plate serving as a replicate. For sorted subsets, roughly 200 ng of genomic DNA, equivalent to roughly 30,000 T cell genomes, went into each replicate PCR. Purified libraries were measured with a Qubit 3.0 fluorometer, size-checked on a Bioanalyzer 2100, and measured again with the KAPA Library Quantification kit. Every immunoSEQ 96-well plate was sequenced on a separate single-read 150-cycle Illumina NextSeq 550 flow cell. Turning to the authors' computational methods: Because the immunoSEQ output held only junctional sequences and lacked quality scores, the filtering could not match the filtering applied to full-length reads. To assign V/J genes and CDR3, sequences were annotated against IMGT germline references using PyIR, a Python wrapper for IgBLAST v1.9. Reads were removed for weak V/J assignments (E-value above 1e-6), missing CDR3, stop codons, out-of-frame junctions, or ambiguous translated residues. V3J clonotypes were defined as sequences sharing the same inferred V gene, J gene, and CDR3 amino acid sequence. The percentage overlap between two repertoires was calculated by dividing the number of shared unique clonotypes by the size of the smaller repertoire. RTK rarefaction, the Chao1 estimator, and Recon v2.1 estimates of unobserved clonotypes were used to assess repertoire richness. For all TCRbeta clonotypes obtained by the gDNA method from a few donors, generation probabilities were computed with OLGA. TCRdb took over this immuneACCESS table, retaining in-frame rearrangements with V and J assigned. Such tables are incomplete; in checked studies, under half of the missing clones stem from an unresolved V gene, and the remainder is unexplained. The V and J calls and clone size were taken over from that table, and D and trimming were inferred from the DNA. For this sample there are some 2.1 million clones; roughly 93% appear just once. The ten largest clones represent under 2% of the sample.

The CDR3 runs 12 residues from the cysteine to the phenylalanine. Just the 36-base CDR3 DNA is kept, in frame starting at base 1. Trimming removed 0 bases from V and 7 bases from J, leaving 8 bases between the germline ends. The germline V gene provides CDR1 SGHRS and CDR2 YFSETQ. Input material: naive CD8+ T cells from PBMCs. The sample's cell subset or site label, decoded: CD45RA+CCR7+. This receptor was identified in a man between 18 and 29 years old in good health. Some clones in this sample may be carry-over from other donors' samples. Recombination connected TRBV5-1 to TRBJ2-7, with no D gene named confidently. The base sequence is TGCGCCAGCAGCTTGGAGGGTTGGGAGCAGTACTTC. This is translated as CASSLEGWEQYF.